This T cell receptor beta chain was retrieved from a study of identical twins. The ends lost 6 bases at V and 5 bases at J; junction bases unmatched: 4. CDR1 and CDR2 (germline): MNHNS, SASEGT. The CDR3 runs 15 residues. TCRdb analysed the 5' RACE reads with MiXCR anew, one entry per CDR3 protein. This sample has 540,000 or so distinct CDR3 sequences, with 20% to 25% found just once. This same sample was also taken into another study, of yellow fever vaccine responses in identical twins.

Sequencing was performed on CD4+ T cells sorted from blood. The source of this sequence is a woman aged 18-29 years in good health. The chain has TRBV6-1 and TRBJ2-3; 14 bases align to TRBD2. The CDR3 nucleotides are TGTGCCAGCAGGACTAGCGGGGGGGCCGAAGATACGCAGTATTTT. It specifies CASRTSGGAEDTQYF.